What follows are 10 T cell receptor beta chains derived from one specimen sequenced in a study of T cell responses to AZD1222 COVID-19 vaccine. Profiling relied on immunoSEQ multiplex PCR, and the TCRdb table lists in-frame clones only, not all of them. The table lists around 130,000 clones, around 91% of them singletons, with approximately 3.1% in the top ten. Specimen: peripheral blood, collected on day 0 of AZD1222 vaccination. These receptors all stem from an adult in good health.

The chain has TRBV9 and TRBJ1-2, with a tentative D call TRBD1 (6 bases). The length of the CDR3 is 15 residues. Germline V CDR1 and CDR2: SGDLS, YYNGEE. The V end was cut by 4 bases, the J end by 2 bases, with 15 bases between. The CDR3 region is CASSPNRDVNYGYTF. In DNA, the CDR3 is TGTGCCAGCAGCCCTAACAGGGATGTGAACTATGGCTACACCTTC. Looking up the rest from reference TRBV9 and TRBJ1-2 gives the full variable domain: DSGVTQTPKHLITATGQRVTLRCSPRSGDLSVYWYQQSLDQGLQFLIQYYNGEERAKGNILERFSAQQFPDLHSELNLSSLELGDSALYFCASSPNRDVNYGYTFGSGTRLTVV.

The chain recombines TRBV7-2 with TRBJ2-1, with D perhaps TRBD2 (5 bases). The germline V gene encodes CDR1 SGHTA and CDR2 FQGNSA. V was pared by 1 base and J by 7 bases, with 11 bases between. This CDR3 has 14 amino acids. CDR3 coding DNA: TGTGCCAGCAGCTTAGATACGGGAAGGAATGAGCAGTTCTTC. Encoded protein: CASSLDTGRNEQFF. Filled out from reference TRBV7-2 and TRBJ2-1, the complete variable domain reads GAGVSQSPSNKVTEKGKDVELRCDPISGHTALYWYRQSLGQGLEFLIYFQGNSAPDKSGLPSDRFSAERTGGSVSTLTIQRTQQEDSAVYLCASSLDTGRNEQFFGPGTRLTVL.

J is TRBJ2-5 and V is TRBV5-1, with TRBD1 identical over 8 bases. V dropped 3 bases and J dropped 2; count of bases not matched to a gene: 6. The germline V gene encodes CDR1 SGHRS and CDR2 YFSETQ. The length of the CDR3 is 15 residues. The CDR3 reads CASSSLGQGQETQYF. CDR3 nucleotides: TGCGCCAGCAGCTCGCTCGGACAGGGACAAGAGACCCAGTACTTC.

The V and J genes are TRBV12-3 or TRBV12-4 and TRBJ2-7, with 7 bases identical to TRBD2. V lost 5 bases to trimming and J lost 7 bases; unmatched junction nucleotides: 8. The CDR3 totals 13 residues. The CDR3 is CASSGPGGREQYF. The CDR3 DNA is TGTGCCAGCAGTGGGCCGGGAGGACGAGAGCAGTACTTC.

The chain has TRBV6-2 or TRBV6-3 and TRBJ2-3, with D possibly matching TRBD2 (5 bases). The V gene lost 2 bases and the J gene lost 2 bases, with 8 bases spanning the gap. The germline V gene encodes CDR1 MNHEY and CDR2 SVGEGT. This CDR3 comprises 14 residues. CDR3 loop: CASSYPGITDTQYF. In DNA form, the CDR3 reads TGTGCCAGCAGTTACCCGGGGATCACAGATACGCAGTATTTT.

The chain joins TRBV3-1 (or the pseudogene TRBV3-2) to TRBJ1-4; the D is unclear. Germline lookup yields CDR1 LGHDT and CDR2 YNNKEL (reference sequence). Trimming took off 2 bases at V and 2 bases at J, with 6 bases between the two ends. This CDR3 is built from 14 residues. The CDR3 reads CASSQKGTNEKLFF. The CDR3 DNA reads as TGTGCCAGCAGCCAAAAGGGCACTAATGAAAAACTGTTTTTT.

This chain links TRBV11-3 with TRBJ2-7; 8 nucleotides match TRBD1. Germline CDR1 reads SGHNT; CDR2 reads YENEEA. The length of the CDR3 is 15 residues. The V gene end was trimmed by 4 bases and the J gene end by 1 base; junction bases not matched to a gene: 6. Here the CDR3 reads CASSSGQGSSYEQYF. CDR3 DNA: TGTGCCAGCAGCTCTGGACAGGGCTCATCCTACGAGCAGTACTTC.

The V call is TRBV30, the J call TRBJ2-7; TRBD1 matches at 8 bases. CDR1 and CDR2 from the germline V gene are GTSNPN and SVGIG (reference sequence). The CDR3 contains 15 residues. V lost 2 bases, J lost 3 bases, and 9 bases stayed unmatched. The CDR3 nucleotides are TGTGCCTGGAGTAAGACACAGGGGGGCAACTACGAGCAGTACTTC. It encodes CAWSKTQGGNYEQYF.

This sequence joins TRBV9 and TRBJ1-3; weak D call: TRBD1 (6 bases). CDR1 is SGDLS, CDR2 YYNGEE, per germline. The CDR3 length is 14 residues. Trimming left V 3 bases short and J 4 bases short, with 11 bases between. CDR3: CASSDARGGNTIYF. CDR3 bases: TGTGCCAGCAGCGATGCCAGGGGAGGAAACACCATATATTTT.

The V and J genes are TRBV4-1 and TRBJ2-3; TRBD2 might be the D (5 bases). CDR1 MGHRA and CDR2 YSYEKL come from the germline V gene. The CDR3 covers 16 residues. V was cut by 1 base and J by 6 bases, with 17 bases left in between. CDR3 residues: CASSQGAASWGDTQYF. CDR3 nucleotides: TGCGCCAGCAGCCAAGGCGCAGCTAGCTGGGGTGATACGCAGTATTTT.